This TCR beta chain was obtained from a study of blood T cell repertoires in COVID-19. Study summary: Whether acute or convalescent, the COVID-19 samples came from the United States, Italy and Spain.

Original processing methods: Nucleated cell number was recorded as an estimate derived from reference gene primer amplification. Some clones are missing from TCRdb's copy, which holds only in-frame ones; the method was immunoSEQ multiplex PCR. D and trimming come from the DNA, and the V and J calls and clone size come from that table. This table holds about 140,000 clones, around 82% found once. Trimming removed 0 bases at V and 2 bases at J, with 5 bases between. Germline values: CDR1 KGHSH, CDR2 LQKENI. The CDR3 spans 14 residues. The study recruited people aged about 18 to 90 years across about two dozen US areas.

The chain uses TRBV18 and TRBJ2-4; tentative D call: TRBD1 (5 bases). This TCR came from a man between 35 and 55 years old with acute COVID-19. Input material: PBMCs or T cells enriched from blood (not recorded which). The CDR3 bases are TGTGCCAGCTCACCACCGGACACCAAAAACATTCAGTACTTC. This encodes CASSPPDTKNIQYF.